The 2 T cell receptor beta chains given below trace back to one sample, sequenced in a study of T cells in Graves' hyperthyroidism and ophthalmopathy. RNA transcripts provided the source from which TCR beta CDR3 regions were amplified. The study used the HTBI primer set for a first-round RT-PCR of the TCR CDR3. A single record per CDR3 protein comes from TCRdb applying MiXCR to the multiplex PCR reads. The sample carries 700,000 or so distinct CDR3 sequences, about a sixth recorded once. Sample: blood. The receptors were gathered from a man aged 18-30 years with Graves' hyperthyroidism.

The chain combines TRBV6-2 or TRBV6-3 with TRBJ2-7, with a tentative D call TRBD1 (6 bases). The V end was cut by 6 bases, the J end by 5 bases, with 17 bases between. The length of the CDR3 is 14 residues. Germline CDR1 and CDR2: MNHEY and SVGEGT. CDR3 sequence: CASRLNRVHHEQYF. DNA of the CDR3: TGTGCCAGCAGATTAAACAGGGTCCACCACGAGCAGTACTTC.

This clonotype was counted a few times. This sequence joins TRBV5-8 and TRBJ2-1, with TRBD1 matching 12 bases. Trimming took 6 bases from V and 7 from J; bases not matched to a gene: 8. Germline V gene lookup returns CDR1 SGHTS and CDR2 YDEGEE. This CDR3 comprises 15 residues. The CDR3 reads CASNLGTGGTNEQFF. The CDR3 nucleotides read TGTGCCAGCAACCTCGGGACAGGGGGCACGAATGAGCAGTTCTTC. Looking up the rest from reference TRBV5-8 and TRBJ2-1 gives the full variable domain: EAGVTQSPTHLIKTRGQQATLRCSPISGHTSVYWYQQALGLGLQFLLWYDEGEERNRGNFPPRFSGRQFPNYSSELNVNALELEDSALYLCASNLGTGGTNEQFFGPGTRLTVL.